The next 18 T cell receptor beta chains were all read from a single sample in a study of blood T cell repertoires in COVID-19. Clones were read by immunoSEQ multiplex PCR, and TCRdb kept only the in-frame ones, dropping some. The sample records fewer than 450,000 clones, approximately 88% being singletons. Specimen: PBMCs or T cells enriched from blood (not recorded which). Receptor source: a woman aged 40 to 55 with acute COVID-19.

The chain combines TRBV5-1 with TRBJ2-2; D ambiguous. The V end was cut by 1 base, the J end by 0 bases, with 7 bases between. The CDR3 is made up of 15 amino acids. Germline assignment: CDR1 SGHRS and CDR2 YFSETQ. The CDR3 DNA follows: TGCGCCAGCAGCTTGACAGTATCGAACACCGGGGAGCTGTTTTTT. It encodes CASSLTVSNTGELFF. The full variable domain, its missing parts supplied by reference TRBV5-1 and TRBJ2-2, is KAGVTQTPRYLIKTRGQQVTLSCSPISGHRSVSWYQQTPGQGLQFLFEYFSETQRNKGNFPGRFSGRQFSNSRSEMNVSTLELGDSALYLCASSLTVSNTGELFFGEGSRLTVL.

The J gene is TRBJ2-5, the V gene TRBV19, with 9 positions matching TRBD2. Germline V lookup: CDR1 LNHDA, CDR2 SQIVND (reference sequence). The trim removed 9 bases at V and 4 bases at J, leaving 9 bases unmatched. The CDR3 runs 14 residues. The CDR3 loop is CASRQRGAVETQYF. CDR3 sequence (DNA): TGTGCCAGCCGCCAGCGGGGGGCCGTAGAGACCCAGTACTTC.

This clone was picked up a small number of times. The chain couples TRBV3-1 (or the pseudogene TRBV3-2) to TRBJ1-2, with D possibly matching TRBD1 (5 bases). V dropped 4 bases and J dropped 6 bases, with 12 bases sitting between them. CDR1 and CDR2 (germline): LGHDT, YNNKEL (reference sequence). CDR3 length equals 13 residues. CDR3 residues: CASSPRRQNGYTF. Here the CDR3 DNA reads TGTGCCAGCAGCCCCCGCAGACAGAATGGCTACACCTTC.

The rearrangement joins TRBV30 to TRBJ2-5; 8 bases are a match to TRBD2. After removal of 5 bases from V and 2 bases from J, the junction contained 7 bases not matched to a gene. The CDR3 is made up of 14 amino acids. Germline CDR1 and CDR2: GTSNPN and SVGIG (reference sequence). The CDR3 is CAWAPGGLQETQYF. The DNA for the CDR3 is TGTGCCTGGGCGCCGGGGGGGCTGCAAGAGACCCAGTACTTC.

The chain recombines TRBV3-1 (or the pseudogene TRBV3-2) with TRBJ1-2; TRBD1 is a possible D gene (5 bases). The V end lost 0 bases, the J end lost 4 bases, and 12 bases lay between the germline ends. CDR3 size: 15 residues. CDR1 and CDR2 from the germline V gene are LGHDT and YNNKEL (reference sequence). The CDR3 nucleotides read TGTGCCAGCAGCCAAGATTTGGGCAGGGTCTATGGCTACACCTTC. It translates to CASSQDLGRVYGYTF.

The chain is built from TRBV15 and TRBJ1-2, with D unclear. Per the germline V gene, CDR1 is LNHNV and CDR2 is YYDKDF (reference sequence). This CDR3 is built from 16 residues. Trimming removed 0 bases from V and 0 bases from J, with 11 bases in between. Written as DNA, the CDR3 is TGTGCCACCAGCAGAGATGGGCAGGTAGCTAACTATGGCTACACCTTC. Encoded protein: CATSRDGQVANYGYTF.

This chain connects TRBV6-5 to TRBJ1-6, with D possibly being TRBD1 (5 bases). V lost 6 bases and J lost 4, with 13 bases in between. This CDR3 has 15 residues. Germline CDR1 is MNHEY and CDR2 is SVGAGI. For the CDR3, the DNA is TGTGCCAGCAGCTCACAGGTGAATTATAATTCACCCCTCCACTTT. It codes for CASSSQVNYNSPLHF.

The chain has TRBV5-1 and TRBJ2-5; 9 positions agree with TRBD1. The CDR3 consists of 17 residues. V was pared by 0 bases and J by 3 bases, with 9 bases of the junction left unmatched. CDR1 is SGHRS, CDR2 YFSETQ, per germline. CDR3 DNA sequence: TGCGCCAGCAGCTTGGTCGGGACAGGGAGAGGCGAAGAGACCCAGTACTTC. This sequence encodes CASSLVGTGRGEETQYF.

The chain employs TRBV10-3 and TRBJ2-2, with a weak D call TRBD2 (7 bases). V gave up 2 bases and J gave up 0 bases, with 13 bases separating them. Per the germline V gene, CDR1 is ENHRY and CDR2 is SYGVKD. The CDR3 spans 17 residues. The CDR3 DNA reads as TGTGCCATCAGTGAGAGGGGGGGACGATCGAACACCGGGGAGCTGTTTTTT. This sequence encodes CAISERGGRSNTGELFF.

The V and J genes are TRBV11-2 and TRBJ2-7; tentatively, D is TRBD1 (6 bases). There are 15 residues in the CDR3. The V gene's germline CDR1 is SGHAT and CDR2 FQNNGV. Trimming shortened V by 0 bases and J by 4 bases, and 13 bases separated the two germline ends. CDR3 in DNA: TGTGCCAGCAGCTTAGAGGGGGCCTTATTGTACGAGCAGTACTTC. Translated, it gives CASSLEGALLYEQYF.

The chain employs TRBV27 and TRBJ1-4; 8 bases fit TRBD1. Germline V lookup: CDR1 MNHEY, CDR2 SMNVEV (reference sequence). The CDR3 is 14 residues long. The ends lost 8 bases at V and 8 bases at J; junction bases unmatched: 10. The CDR3 loop is CASGTGQGGEKLFF. The CDR3 DNA is TGTGCCAGCGGTACAGGACAGGGCGGCGAAAAACTGTTTTTT.

As DNA, the CDR3 is TGTGCCAGCTGGACCTACGCAGGGGGGACTCAGCCCCAGCATTTT. This translates into CASWTYAGGTQPQHF. The V and J genes are TRBV6-5 and TRBJ1-5; 7 bases line up with TRBD1. The CDR3 runs to 15 residues. Germline CDR1 MNHEY, CDR2 SVGAGI. V shed 8 bases and J 6 bases; nucleotides not matched to a gene: 13.

Comments on this clone: One end of the junction fails to match germline, which may point to a read error. V gene TRBV6-5 combines with J gene TRBJ1-1; no reliable D call. Germline V lookup: CDR1 MNHEY, CDR2 SVGAGI. This CDR3 has 13 residues. CDR3 DNA: TGTGCCAGCGGTTATCTCCTGAACACTGAAGCTTTCTTT. Translation gives CASGYLLNTEAFF.

V gene TRBV6-5 combines with J gene TRBJ1-4; D is unclear. CDR3 size: 12 residues. V was shortened by 8 bases and J by 8 bases, with 12 bases between the two germline ends. Germline values: CDR1 MNHEY, CDR2 SVGAGI. CDR3 loop: CASGERGEKLFF. The CDR3 nucleotides read TGTGCCAGCGGAGAACGAGGGGAAAAACTGTTTTTT.

This chain connects TRBV6-4 to TRBJ1-4; D is possibly TRBD1 (5 bases). Germline loops: CDR1 MRHNA, CDR2 SNTAGT. The CDR3 is 15 amino acids. Trimming cost V 10 bases and J 4 bases, with 19 bases left between them. The CDR3 nucleotides are TGTGCCACTATACAGACAGATAGACTTAATGAAAAACTGTTTTTT. This gives the protein CATIQTDRLNEKLFF.

The chain links TRBV7-2 to TRBJ2-2; TRBD1 might be the D (6 bases). From germline, CDR1 is SGHTA and CDR2 FQGNSA. This CDR3 region has 15 residues. Trimming left V 0 bases short and J 5 bases short, with 10 bases between. For the CDR3, the DNA is TGTGCCAGCAGCTTAGCGGGGGCCTTGACCGGGGAGCTGTTTTTT. It translates to CASSLAGALTGELFF.

The rearrangement joins TRBV12-3 or TRBV12-4 to TRBJ2-5; D remains ambiguous. The CDR3 covers 13 residues. V shed 3 bases and J shed 3 bases, with 8 bases lying between them. The DNA of the CDR3 is TGTGCCAGCAGTTTGGGCAGTAAAGAGACCCAGTACTTC. As protein: CASSLGSKETQYF.

This chain connects TRBV19 to TRBJ2-7; the D is unclear. The CDR3 loop spans 16 amino acids. With 0 bases removed from V and 0 bases from J, the gap between germline ends came to 12 bases. Germline CDR1 and CDR2: LNHDA and SQIVND (reference sequence). The CDR3, as DNA: TGTGCCAGTAGTATAGATCGGTCATGGGCCTCCTACGAGCAGTACTTC. This codes for CASSIDRSWASYEQYF.